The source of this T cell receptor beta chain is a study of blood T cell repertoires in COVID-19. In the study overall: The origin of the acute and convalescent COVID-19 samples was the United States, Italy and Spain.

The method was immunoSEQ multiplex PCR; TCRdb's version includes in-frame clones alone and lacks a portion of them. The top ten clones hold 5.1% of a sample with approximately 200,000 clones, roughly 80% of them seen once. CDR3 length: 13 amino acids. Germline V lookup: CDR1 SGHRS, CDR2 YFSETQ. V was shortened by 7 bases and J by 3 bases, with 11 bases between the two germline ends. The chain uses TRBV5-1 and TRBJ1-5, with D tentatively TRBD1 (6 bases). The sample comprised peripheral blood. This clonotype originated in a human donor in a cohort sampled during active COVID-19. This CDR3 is CASRTADNQPQHF. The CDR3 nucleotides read TGCGCCAGCCGGACAGCTGACAATCAGCCCCAGCATTTT.